One and the same sample provided the 24 T cell receptor beta chains below, sequenced in a study of identical twins. Each CDR3 protein gets one entry after TCRdb re-called the 5' RACE reads with MiXCR. The sample carries over 200,000 distinct CDR3 sequences, approximately 9% recorded once. Sequencing was performed on memory (CD45RO+) T cells sorted from blood. The receptors stem from a woman younger than 30 in good health.

The chain has TRBV7-2 and TRBJ1-1, with D possibly being TRBD1 (5 bases). CDR1 and CDR2 (germline): SGHTA, FQGNSA. The V and J ends lost 5 bases and 2 bases respectively, with 15 bases between them. The CDR3 covers 15 residues. The CDR3 sequence is CASSPPADSNTEAFF. The DNA of the CDR3 is TGTGCCAGCAGCCCACCCGCTGACAGTAACACTGAAGCTTTCTTT.

CDR3 DNA sequence: TGCAGTGCTAGGGAGCGGGAACAGCCGGAGACCCAGTACTTC. It is translated as CSAREREQPETQYF. The chain is built from TRBV20-1 and TRBJ2-5; 7 bases line up with TRBD2. CDR1 is DFQATT, CDR2 SNEGSKA, per germline (reference sequence). CDR3 length: 14 residues. The junction had 9 bases not matched to a gene; V was cut back by 3 bases and J by 5 bases.

The rearrangement links TRBV7-2 to TRBJ2-7, with D possibly TRBD1 on 6 matching bases. The CDR3 is made up of 13 amino acids. CDR1 SGHTA and CDR2 FQGNSA come from the germline V gene. V was pared by 1 base and J by 3 bases, with 7 bases between. The CDR3 sequence: CASSLGQVYEQYF. CDR3 DNA sequence: TGTGCCAGCAGCTTAGGACAGGTCTACGAGCAGTACTTC.

V gene TRBV7-6 combines with J gene TRBJ2-1; no definite D call. The V gene lost 0 bases and the J gene lost 9 bases, with 15 bases spanning the gap. The length of the CDR3 is 15 residues. CDR1 SGHVS and CDR2 FNYEAQ come from the germline V gene. Here the CDR3 DNA reads TGTGCCAGCAGCTTAGCGTGGACGGAGCCCGCTGAGCAGTTCTTC. Amino acid sequence: CASSLAWTEPAEQFF.

Ten or more counts support this clonotype. The genes are TRBV3-1 and TRBJ2-5; no firm D call. V dropped 1 base and J dropped 1 base, with 10 bases sitting between them. CDR1 and CDR2 from the germline V gene are LGHDT and YNNKEL (reference sequence). CDR3 size: 15 residues. The CDR3 sequence: CASSQAFSFQETQYF. CDR3 nucleotide sequence: TGTGCCAGCAGCCAAGCTTTTTCATTCCAAGAGACCCAGTACTTC.

This chain links TRBV7-2 with TRBJ2-7, with TRBD2 matching over 7 bases. Germline values: CDR1 SGHTA, CDR2 FQGNSA. V trimming: 2 bases; J trimming: 6 bases; junction bases outside the gene matches: 7. The CDR3 spans 14 residues. The CDR3 nucleotides read TGTGCCAGCAGCTTATGGGCGGGGGTAAGCGAGCAGTACTTC. Translating it yields CASSLWAGVSEQYF.

The chain uses TRBV7-2 and TRBJ1-5, with D perhaps matching TRBD1 (6 bases). V lost 4 bases and J 5 bases, leaving 9 bases between the germline ends. The CDR3 sequence is 13 residues long. Germline V gene lookup returns CDR1 SGHTA and CDR2 FQGNSA. The CDR3 bases are TGTGCCAGCAGCTCGGACAGTTATCAGCCCCAGCATTTT. Its protein product is CASSSDSYQPQHF.

The chain couples TRBV5-1 to TRBJ2-3; perhaps TRBD2 as D (6 bases). Germline CDR1 is SGHRS and CDR2 is YFSETQ. V was cut by 7 bases and J by 3 bases, with 18 bases left in between. The CDR3 has 15 amino acids. CDR3 in amino acids: CASGQVHGGTDTQYF. CDR3 DNA sequence: TGCGCCAGCGGCCAGGTACACGGAGGGACAGATACGCAGTATTTT. Using reference TRBV5-1 and TRBJ2-3 for the parts outside the CDR3, the full variable domain is KAGVTQTPRYLIKTRGQQVTLSCSPISGHRSVSWYQQTPGQGLQFLFEYFSETQRNKGNFPGRFSGRQFSNSRSEMNVSTLELGDSALYLCASGQVHGGTDTQYFGPGTRLTVL.

The sample holds a few counts of this clonotype. The chain is built from TRBV2 and TRBJ1-6; tentatively, D is TRBD1 (5 bases). The germline V and J ends were trimmed by 6 bases and 7 bases, with 10 bases remaining between them. CDR3 size: 13 residues. Germline loops: CDR1 SNHLY, CDR2 FYNNEI. Here the CDR3 DNA reads TGTGCCAGCAGGGGACTGGAAAATTCACCCCTCCACTTT. It encodes CASRGLENSPLHF. Complete variable domain (other parts from reference TRBV2 and TRBJ1-6): EPEVTQTPSHQVTQMGQEVILRCVPISNHLYFYWYRQILGQKVEFLVSFYNNEISEKSEIFDDQFSVERPDGSNFTLKIRSTKLEDSAMYFCASRGLENSPLHFGNGTRLTVT.

This clonotype came up many times. This chain connects TRBV29-1 to TRBJ2-1; 12 bases map to TRBD1. CDR1 SQVTM and CDR2 ANQGSEA come from the germline V gene. This CDR3 comprises 14 residues. V lost 6 bases to trimming and J lost 7 bases; unmatched junction nucleotides: 7. CDR3 nucleotides: TGCAGCGTCCGCCGGGACAGGGGGCCAAATGAGCAGTTCTTC. Residues: CSVRRDRGPNEQFF.

This clonotype has more than one count but fewer than ten. The chain employs TRBV20-1 and TRBJ2-7, with D perhaps TRBD2 (5 bases). CDR1 is DFQATT and CDR2 is SNEGSKA in the germline V gene (reference sequence). V was cut by 7 bases and J by 2 bases, with 9 bases left in between. The CDR3 consists of 11 residues. The chain's CDR3 is CSVALAYEQYF. CDR3 sequence (DNA): TGCAGTGTAGCGCTCGCCTACGAGCAGTACTTC.

This clonotype has just a few counts. V usage is TRBV6-1 and J usage is TRBJ1-2; D may be TRBD1 (6 bases). This CDR3 contains 13 residues. Germline CDR1 and CDR2: MNHNS and SASEGT. Trimming stripped 5 bases from V and 3 bases from J, with 10 bases between. CDR3 loop: CASSPQGHYGYTF. In DNA form, the CDR3 reads TGTGCCAGCAGTCCACAGGGACACTATGGCTACACCTTC.

This clonotype was counted only a few times. The chain links TRBV29-1 to TRBJ2-7, with TRBD1 identical over 7 bases. CDR3 length: 13 amino acids. Germline trimming cut 3 bases from V and 3 bases from J; bases unmatched to any gene: 5. Germline V gives CDR1 SQVTM, CDR2 ANQGSEA. The CDR3: CSVEGAGGYEQYF. In DNA, the CDR3 is TGCAGCGTTGAGGGGGCAGGGGGCTACGAGCAGTACTTC.

This clonotype was counted many times. The genes are TRBV20-1 and TRBJ2-1; the D is unclear. The CDR3 has 14 residues. Germline V lookup: CDR1 DFQATT, CDR2 SNEGSKA (reference sequence). V lost 1 base and J lost 5, with 12 bases in between. The CDR3, as DNA: TGCAGTGCTAGAGTGGGGATAGGAGACAATGAGCAGTTCTTC. Protein product: CSARVGIGDNEQFF.

This clonotype has ten or more counts. This chain links TRBV12-3 or TRBV12-4 with TRBJ1-2, with unresolved D. Trimming left V 5 bases short and J 3 bases short, with 7 bases between. The CDR3 has 12 amino acids. The CDR3 nucleotides are TGTGCCAGCAGTACAAGATACTATGGCTACACCTTC. It is translated as CASSTRYYGYTF.

This clonotype was recorded a few times. The gene calls are TRBV7-9 and TRBJ2-2; no clear D gene. The germline V gene has CDR1 SEHNR and CDR2 FQNEAQ (reference sequence). Between the trimmed V and J ends, which lost 5 bases and 5 bases, there was a span of 15 bases. The CDR3 is made up of 15 amino acids. For the CDR3, the DNA is TGTGCCAGCAGCCCACACGCGAGTGGAACCGGGGAGCTGTTTTTT. Translated, it gives CASSPHASGTGELFF. The complete variable domain, with remaining parts taken from reference TRBV7-9 and TRBJ2-2, reads DTGVSQNPRHKITKRGQNVTFRCDPISEHNRLYWYRQTLGQGPEFLTYFQNEAQLEKSRLLSDRFSAERPKGSFSTLEIQRTEQGDSAMYLCASSPHASGTGELFFGEGSRLTVL.

There are a few counts of this clonotype. The V gene is TRBV9, the J gene TRBJ2-7, with 7 bases lining up with TRBD1. Per the germline V gene, CDR1 is SGDLS and CDR2 is YYNGEE. Germline trimming cut 3 bases from V and 7 bases from J; bases unmatched to any gene: 10. This CDR3 region has 14 residues. The CDR3 region has the DNA TGTGCCAGCAGCGACGGACAGGTTTCTAGGGAGCAGTACTTC. Translating gives CASSDGQVSREQYF.

The gene calls are TRBV5-6 and TRBJ2-5; D call uncertain. The germline gives CDR1 SGHDT, CDR2 YYEEEE. The CDR3 spans 15 residues. With 0 bases removed from V and 1 base from J, the gap between germline ends came to 10 bases. The CDR3 DNA sequence: TGTGCCAGCAGCTTGGGTGGGCCCTTCCAAGAGACCCAGTACTTC. It yields the protein CASSLGGPFQETQYF. The whole variable domain, remainder taken from reference TRBV5-6 and TRBJ2-5, is DAGVTQSPTHLIKTRGQQVTLRCSPKSGHDTVSWYQQALGQGPQFIFQYYEEEERQRGNFPDRFSGHQFPNYSSELNVNALLLGDSALYLCASSLGGPFQETQYFGPGTRLLVL.

There are many counts of this clonotype. This chain links TRBV20-1 with TRBJ2-1, with TRBD2 matching over 10 bases. There are 14 residues in the CDR3. Looked up from germline, CDR1 is DFQATT and CDR2 is SNEGSKA (reference sequence). The V and J ends lost 3 bases and 9 bases, in that order; junction bases with no gene match: 8. The CDR3: CSASRVVAGGEQFF. The CDR3 DNA reads as TGCAGTGCTAGTCGGGTGGTAGCGGGGGGTGAGCAGTTCTTC.

This clonotype has only one observation. At one of its ends the junction is not consistent with the germline gene, which may arise from a read error. V and J are TRBV3-1 and TRBJ2-1, with D possibly TRBD2 on 6 matching bases. CDR1 and CDR2 from the germline V gene are LGHDT and YNNKEL (reference sequence). This CDR3 comprises 17 residues. The CDR3 DNA reads TGTGCCACCAGCCAAGAAGGTCTAGCGAGCCTATACAATGAGCAGTTCTTC. Its protein product is CATSQEGLASLYNEQFF.

This clonotype was counted only a few times. The gene calls are TRBV20-1 and TRBJ1-6; TRBD1 is a possible D gene (5 bases). Between the trimmed V and J ends, which lost 4 bases and 9 bases, there was a span of 19 bases. There are 15 residues in the CDR3. Germline lookup yields CDR1 DFQATT and CDR2 SNEGSKA (reference sequence). The CDR3 here is CSATLPGRESSPLHF. In nucleotides, the CDR3 is TGCAGTGCTACACTCCCCGGCAGGGAGAGTTCACCCCTCCACTTT.

This clonotype was seen at least ten times. The chain has TRBV7-9 and TRBJ2-3, with 9 nucleotides matching TRBD1. Trimming at V came to 5 bases and at J to 3 bases, leaving 6 bases not matched to a gene. The CDR3 consists of 15 residues. Germline CDR1 and CDR2: SEHNR and FQNEAQ (reference sequence). CDR3 sequence (DNA): TGTGCCAGCAGCCTACAACAGGGGGCAACAGATACGCAGTATTTT. This encodes CASSLQQGATDTQYF.

This clonotype appeared a few times. The CDR3 spells CASSQVPGDNEQFF. Written as DNA, the CDR3 is TGTGCCAGCAGCCAAGTCCCCGGGGACAATGAGCAGTTCTTC. The chain couples TRBV14 to TRBJ2-1; the D gene is possibly TRBD2 (5 bases). Germline loops: CDR1 SGHDN, CDR2 FVKESK. The V end lost 1 base, the J end lost 5 bases, and 9 bases lay between the germline ends. CDR3 length: 14 amino acids.

This clonotype was seen more than once but under ten times. The chain has TRBV7-9 and TRBJ1-1, with 7 positions matching TRBD1. V gave up 1 base and J gave up 3 bases; unmatched junction bases: 5. The germline V gene encodes CDR1 SEHNR and CDR2 FQNEAQ (reference sequence). This CDR3 has 15 amino acids. The CDR3 reads CASSLGGGSYTEAFF. The CDR3 DNA is TGTGCCAGCAGCTTAGGAGGGGGCAGCTACACTGAAGCTTTCTTT.